These 30 T cell receptor beta chains were sequenced from one sample in a study of T cell responses to AZD1222 COVID-19 vaccine. The repertoire was sequenced with immunoSEQ multiplex PCR; TCRdb's copy has only in-frame clones and lacks some. The table shows 35,000 to 45,000 clones, with about 78% occurring only once. Here the sequenced sample was peripheral blood, taken on day 0 of AZD1222 vaccination. Receptor source: an adult in good health.

The CDR3 region has the DNA TGTGCCAGCAGTTTGTACACCGGGGAGCTGTTTTTT. Translated: CASSLYTGELFF. The V gene is TRBV27, the J gene TRBJ2-2, with unresolved D. The CDR3 length is 12 residues. Germline V gene sequence: CDR1 MNHEY, CDR2 SMNVEV (reference sequence). V lost 3 bases and J lost 3, with 2 bases in between.

This clone has just a few counts. V is TRBV12-3 or TRBV12-4 and J is TRBJ1-1; 8 bases map to TRBD1. V dropped 6 bases and J dropped 6; count of bases not matched to a gene: 6. This CDR3 is built from 13 residues. The CDR3 region is CASSIDRGAEAFF. The CDR3 nucleotides are TGTGCCAGCAGCATAGACAGGGGCGCTGAAGCTTTCTTT.

The rearrangement joins TRBV5-1 to TRBJ2-1, with D possibly being TRBD2 (7 bases). CDR1 and CDR2 (germline): SGHRS, YFSETQ. This CDR3 has 15 amino acids. Trimming removed 0 bases at V and 8 bases at J, with 15 bases between. Written as DNA, the CDR3 is TGCGCCAGCAGCTTGGATGGGGGGGCGCACGATGAGCAGTTCTTC. Its translation: CASSLDGGAHDEQFF.

The V gene is TRBV6-5, the J gene TRBJ2-5, with 7 bases matching TRBD2. The germline V gene encodes CDR1 MNHEY and CDR2 SVGAGI. CDR3 length: 15 residues. Losses at the gene ends were 6 bases for V and 4 bases for J; bases not matched to a gene: 11. CDR3 sequence reads: CASSPNGRGIETQYF. The DNA of the CDR3 is TGTGCCAGCAGCCCCAATGGGAGGGGAATAGAGACCCAGTACTTC.

This clone occurred once. The rearrangement uses TRBV19 and TRBJ2-2; 8 bases align to TRBD2. The CDR3 covers 14 residues. V lost 10 bases to trimming and J lost 3 bases; unmatched junction nucleotides: 7. Germline CDR1 reads LNHDA; CDR2 reads SQIVND (reference sequence). In nucleotides, the CDR3 is TGTGCCACCCCTAGCGGGTTGGACACCGGGGAGCTGTTTTTT. Encoded protein: CATPSGLDTGELFF.

This chain connects TRBV13 to TRBJ1-1, with D hard to call. V lost 6 bases and J lost 4, with 12 bases in between. The CDR3 covers 13 residues. CDR1 and CDR2 (germline): PRHDT, FYEKMQ (reference sequence). CDR3 loop: CASSPHAGTEAFF. Here the CDR3 DNA reads TGTGCCAGCAGTCCACATGCGGGCACTGAAGCTTTCTTT.

This chain links TRBV28 with TRBJ2-7, with D possibly being TRBD1 or TRBD2 (7 bases each). The V end was cut by 6 bases, the J end by 2 bases, with 14 bases between. CDR1 is MDHEN, CDR2 SYDVKM, per germline. The CDR3 totals 14 residues. CDR3 protein: CASRAGQLTYEQYF. The CDR3 bases are TGTGCCAGCAGAGCGGGACAGCTTACCTACGAGCAGTACTTC.

The V and J genes are TRBV29-1 and TRBJ2-7, with D perhaps matching TRBD1 (5 bases). Germline CDR1 reads SQVTM; CDR2 reads ANQGSEA. The germline V and J ends were trimmed by 5 bases and 2 bases, with 13 bases remaining between them. The CDR3 extends over 13 amino acids. CDR3 sequence (DNA): TGCAGCGTTCTTATCCCAGGGACCTACGAGCAGTACTTC. Encoded protein: CSVLIPGTYEQYF.

This clone appeared a few times. V gene TRBV19 combines with J gene TRBJ1-5; TRBD1 is a possible D gene (6 bases). V lost 8 bases, J lost 3 bases, and 20 bases lay in between. This CDR3 is built from 16 residues. The germline gives CDR1 LNHDA, CDR2 SQIVND (reference sequence). CDR3 coding DNA: TGTGCCAGTCAATCGACCCAGGGGTGGGACAATCAGCCCCAGCATTTT. Translating it yields CASQSTQGWDNQPQHF.

The sample holds one count of this clone. The CDR3 reads CASSLRQGNTEAFF. CDR3 nucleotide sequence: TGTGCCAGCAGCTTGCGACAGGGGAACACTGAAGCTTTCTTT. The chain joins TRBV11-3 to TRBJ1-1, with TRBD1 identical over 7 bases. V lost 3 bases, J lost 1 base, and 2 bases stayed unmatched. The CDR3 covers 14 residues. Looked up from germline, CDR1 is SGHNT and CDR2 is YENEEA.

The chain couples TRBV7-2 to TRBJ2-3, with a possible D match to TRBD2 (5 bases). Germline CDR1 reads SGHTA; CDR2 reads FQGNSA. V lost 1 base, J lost 9 bases, and 8 bases lay in between. There are 12 residues in the CDR3. DNA for the CDR3: TGTGCCAGCAGCTTAGGCGGGTCCACGCAGTATTTT. Translated: CASSLGGSTQYF.

This chain connects TRBV19 to TRBJ2-3; a possible D gene is TRBD1 (8 bases). The CDR3 runs 16 residues. From germline, CDR1 is LNHDA and CDR2 SQIVND (reference sequence). Trimming cost V 5 bases and J 1 base, with 16 bases left between them. CDR3 loop: CASSPTGGVGTDTQYF. Here the CDR3 DNA reads TGTGCCAGTAGTCCCACAGGGGGGGTGGGCACAGATACGCAGTATTTT.

This clone was counted a single time. This chain uses TRBV10-1 with TRBJ2-3; D gene uncertain. The CDR3 runs 14 residues. Trimming shortened V by 4 bases and J by 2 bases, and 10 bases separated the two germline ends. In germline, CDR1 is WNHNN, CDR2 SYGVQD (reference sequence). The chain's CDR3 is CASSVGPNTDTQYF. The CDR3 DNA reads as TGCGCCAGCAGTGTGGGTCCCAACACAGATACGCAGTATTTT.

The chain has TRBV6-2 or TRBV6-3 and TRBJ1-6, with a tentative D call TRBD1 (5 bases). The germline V gene encodes CDR1 MNHEY and CDR2 SVGEGT. V gave up 4 bases and J gave up 0 bases, with 13 bases separating them. This CDR3 is built from 17 residues. CDR3 residues: CASSWGQLSSYNSPLHF. The CDR3 DNA follows: TGTGCCAGCAGTTGGGGCCAACTGAGCTCCTATAATTCACCCCTCCACTTT.

The V call is TRBV7-2, the J call TRBJ2-7; TRBD1 matches 7 bases. The CDR3 has 13 amino acids. The germline V gene has CDR1 SGHTA and CDR2 FQGNSA. After removal of 4 bases from V and 6 bases from J, the junction contained 6 bases not matched to a gene. CDR3 nucleotides: TGTGCCAGCAGCTCCCAGGGGGTGGGCGAGCAGTACTTC. It translates to CASSSQGVGEQYF.

This rearrangement joins TRBV2 to TRBJ2-2, with TRBD1 matching 10 bases. J lost 6 bases, V lost 10 bases, and 11 bases had no gene match. Germline CDR1 and CDR2: SNHLY and FYNNEI. The CDR3 is made up of 15 amino acids. The CDR3 protein is CANSPRTGGAGELFF. The CDR3 DNA sequence: TGTGCCAACTCGCCCCGGACAGGGGGGGCCGGGGAGCTGTTTTTT.

This clone was counted once. Here the CDR3 reads CASSHYGQDTDTQYF. The CDR3 DNA reads TGTGCCAGCAGCCATTATGGTCAAGACACAGATACGCAGTATTTT. This chain connects TRBV9 to TRBJ2-3; D unclear. The V and J ends lost 4 bases and 2 bases respectively, with 14 bases between them. This CDR3 has 15 residues. Germline CDR1 is SGDLS and CDR2 is YYNGEE.

The V gene is TRBV5-5, the J gene TRBJ2-3; D uncertain. Germline-derived CDR1 and CDR2 are SGHKS and YYEKEE (reference sequence). Trimming took off 6 bases at V and 6 bases at J, with 23 bases between the two ends. The CDR3 is made up of 16 amino acids. CDR3 loop: CASTPGGGPPPDTQYF. The CDR3 DNA reads as TGTGCCAGCACCCCGGGTGGCGGTCCACCCCCCGATACGCAGTATTTT.

The chain combines TRBV7-8 with TRBJ1-6; D possibly corresponds to TRBD1 (5 bases). CDR1 and CDR2 (germline): SGHVS, FQNEAQ. Trimming shortened V by 4 bases and J by 2 bases, and 12 bases separated the two germline ends. The CDR3 loop spans 16 amino acids. CDR3 in amino acids: CASSSSGLTYNSPLHF. The CDR3 DNA reads as TGTGCCAGCAGCTCATCGGGGCTCACCTATAATTCACCCCTCCACTTT.

The rearrangement links TRBV12-3 or TRBV12-4 to TRBJ1-2, with 7 positions matching TRBD1. The J segment lost 4 bases and the V segment lost 5 bases, leaving 1 base of the junction unmatched. There are 12 residues in the CDR3. The CDR3 region is CASSGDSYGYTF. DNA for the CDR3: TGTGCCAGCAGTGGGGACAGCTATGGCTACACCTTC.

The gene calls are TRBV5-8 and TRBJ2-2, with D unresolved. The V gene lost 0 bases and the J gene lost 5 bases, with 5 bases spanning the gap. Germline assignment: CDR1 SGHTS and CDR2 YDEGEE. The CDR3 covers 13 residues. CDR3 amino acids: CASSLARTGELFF. The CDR3 bases are TGTGCCAGCAGCTTGGCCCGGACCGGGGAGCTGTTTTTT. Using reference TRBV5-8 and TRBJ2-2 for the parts outside the CDR3, the full variable domain is EAGVTQSPTHLIKTRGQQATLRCSPISGHTSVYWYQQALGLGLQFLLWYDEGEERNRGNFPPRFSGRQFPNYSSELNVNALELEDSALYLCASSLARTGELFFGEGSRLTVL.

This clone was seen a few times. V is TRBV2 and J is TRBJ1-2, with D unresolved. Trimming stripped 7 bases from V and 0 bases from J, with 15 bases between. The CDR3 runs to 15 residues. Germline loops: CDR1 SNHLY, CDR2 FYNNEI. CDR3 in DNA: TGTGCCAGCACCACGCCGAATGGCCCTAACTATGGCTACACCTTC. Translated: CASTTPNGPNYGYTF.

The chain is built from TRBV20-1 and TRBJ1-5; D is ambiguous. The CDR3 covers 13 residues. The V end lost 3 bases, the J end lost 3 bases, and 9 bases lay between the germline ends. From germline, CDR1 is DFQATT and CDR2 SNEGSKA (reference sequence). CDR3 coding DNA: TGCAGTGCTAGTTTGGGGTCCAATCAGCCCCAGCATTTT. Its protein is CSASLGSNQPQHF.

The chain recombines TRBV6-5 with TRBJ1-1, with 7 bases that match TRBD1. With 2 bases clipped from V and 4 bases from J, the junction kept 4 bases outside the gene matches. CDR3 length: 14 amino acids. Looked up from germline, CDR1 is MNHEY and CDR2 is SVGAGI. CDR3 loop: CASSYRGQGTEAFF. The CDR3 DNA reads TGTGCCAGCAGTTACAGGGGGCAGGGCACTGAAGCTTTCTTT.

The chain couples TRBV7-3 to TRBJ2-1, with D perhaps matching TRBD1 (6 bases). V was clipped by 2 bases and J by 7 bases, with 12 bases between them. From germline, CDR1 is SGHTA and CDR2 FQGTGA. This CDR3 has 14 amino acids. The CDR3 coding sequence is TGTGCCAGCAGCTTACGACAGGCGGATAATGAGCAGTTCTTC. This encodes CASSLRQADNEQFF.

The chain recombines TRBV7-2 with TRBJ2-3; TRBD1 matches at 7 bases. The CDR3 contains 14 residues. J was trimmed by 1 base and V by 4 bases; bases with no gene match: 2. Germline-derived CDR1 and CDR2 are SGHTA and FQGNSA. DNA of the CDR3: TGTGCCAGCAGCTCAGGACAGGGCACAGATACGCAGTATTTT. Protein sequence: CASSSGQGTDTQYF.

The chain has TRBV7-2 and TRBJ2-1, with TRBD1 matching over 7 bases. The CDR3 is 14 residues long. The junction had 3 bases not matched to a gene; V was cut back by 3 bases and J by 4 bases. The germline gives CDR1 SGHTA, CDR2 FQGNSA. The CDR3 DNA is TGTGCCAGCAGCTTTCCACAGGGGTACAATGAGCAGTTCTTC. Amino acid sequence: CASSFPQGYNEQFF.

The V gene is TRBV7-8, the J gene TRBJ2-1; tentative D call: TRBD2 (6 bases). This CDR3 has 13 residues. V lost 5 bases and J lost 8, with 13 bases in between. Germline V gene lookup returns CDR1 SGHVS and CDR2 FQNEAQ. The CDR3 is CASSGPGGYEQFF. As DNA, the CDR3 is TGTGCCAGCAGCGGACCTGGGGGGTATGAGCAGTTCTTC.

This clone was seen only a few times. The J gene is TRBJ1-1, the V gene TRBV5-4; D may be TRBD1 (5 bases). Trimming removed 3 bases at V and 4 bases at J, with 13 bases between. The CDR3 covers 14 residues. In germline, CDR1 is SGHNT, CDR2 YYREEE (reference sequence). CDR3 DNA sequence: TGTGCCAGCAGCTGGAGGGCAGGGACCACTGAAGCTTTCTTT. Its protein is CASSWRAGTTEAFF.

This chain uses TRBV19 with TRBJ1-5, with a possible D match to TRBD1 (6 bases). This CDR3 is 20 amino acids long. Looked up from germline, CDR1 is LNHDA and CDR2 is SQIVND (reference sequence). V was cut by 5 bases and J by 1 base, with 27 bases left in between. In nucleotides, the CDR3 is TGTGCCAGTAGTCCCGGCACAGCGGGCAGGGGATTTGTGAGCAATCAGCCCCAGCATTTT. It translates to CASSPGTAGRGFVSNQPQHF.